Below are 24 T cell receptor beta chains sequenced from a single sample in a study of blood T cell repertoires in COVID-19. Some clones are missing from TCRdb's copy, which holds only in-frame ones; the method was immunoSEQ multiplex PCR. The table shows 150,000 to 200,000 clones, with more than 75% occurring only once. Sequencing was carried out using PBMCs or T cells enriched from blood (not recorded which). These receptors originate from a woman aged 45 to 65 with acute COVID-19.

This chain links TRBV30 with TRBJ1-2; D not certain. In germline, CDR1 is GTSNPN, CDR2 SVGIG (reference sequence). V lost 7 bases, J lost 2 bases, and 11 bases lay in between. The CDR3 loop spans 12 amino acids. The CDR3 DNA is TGTGCCTCTCAGTCGGGAAACTATGGCTACACCTTC. This gives the protein CASQSGNYGYTF.

This chain links TRBV5-8 with TRBJ1-5; no clear D gene. Germline values: CDR1 SGHTS, CDR2 YDEGEE. The CDR3 has 15 residues. The V gene lost 1 base and the J gene lost 5 bases, with 13 bases spanning the gap. The CDR3: CASSLLIGSDQPQHF. The CDR3 coding sequence is TGTGCCAGCAGCTTGTTGATAGGGAGTGATCAGCCCCAGCATTTT.

The rearrangement joins TRBV7-9 to TRBJ2-2; 10 nucleotides agree with TRBD2. The V segment lost 4 bases and the J segment 7 bases; nucleotides outside the gene matches: 9. This CDR3 spans 16 amino acids. From germline, CDR1 is SEHNR and CDR2 FQNEAQ (reference sequence). CDR3 residues: CASSYISSGGLGELFF. The CDR3 bases are TGTGCCAGCAGCTATATATCTAGCGGGGGTCTCGGGGAGCTGTTTTTT.

This clone was observed once. V and J are TRBV24-1 and TRBJ1-4, with D possibly matching TRBD1 (5 bases). The ends were cut back, 5 bases at V and 0 bases at J, with 9 bases in the middle. This CDR3 is built from 15 residues. Per the germline V gene, CDR1 is KGHDR and CDR2 is SFDVKD. DNA of the CDR3: TGTGCCACCAGTGGGGGAGGGGCAACTAATGAAAAACTGTTTTTT. Its protein is CATSGGGATNEKLFF.

As DNA, the CDR3 is TGTGCCAGCAGCTTAGGAGGTAGGAGCTACGAGCAGTACGTC. It translates to CASSLGGRSYEQYV. The J gene is TRBJ2-7, the V gene TRBV7-9; D gene ambiguous. The V gene lost 1 base and the J gene lost 3 bases, with 10 bases spanning the gap. The CDR3 length is 14 residues. CDR1 is SEHNR, CDR2 FQNEAQ, per germline (reference sequence).

J is TRBJ2-2 and V is TRBV7-8, with no clear D. The germline CDR1 and CDR2 sequences are SGHVS and FQNEAQ. The CDR3 loop spans 13 amino acids. Trimming removed 2 bases from V and 4 bases from J, with 5 bases in between. CDR3 residues: CASSLSPTGELFF. CDR3 coding DNA: TGTGCCAGCAGCTTAAGCCCCACCGGGGAGCTGTTTTTT.

The chain couples TRBV7-2 to TRBJ2-1; 11 bases are shared with TRBD2. CDR1 is SGHTA, CDR2 FQGNSA, per germline. The V gene end was trimmed by 5 bases and the J gene end by 13 bases; junction bases not matched to a gene: 4. The CDR3 extends over 12 amino acids. CDR3 protein: CASSQLAGGQFF. The CDR3 DNA sequence: TGTGCCAGCAGCCAGCTAGCGGGGGGCCAGTTCTTC.

The rearrangement uses TRBV28 and TRBJ1-4; TRBD1 agrees at 8 bases. V was clipped by 5 bases and J by 8 bases; unmatched bases: 10. Per the germline V gene, CDR1 is MDHEN and CDR2 is SYDVKM. The CDR3 length is 15 residues. The CDR3, as DNA: TGTGCCAGCAGTCTGGGACAGGCCCAGTGGGAAAAACTGTTTTTT. It codes for CASSLGQAQWEKLFF.

Only a few counts were recorded for this clone. V is TRBV5-1 and J is TRBJ1-1; D might be TRBD1 (6 bases). Germline CDR1 reads SGHRS; CDR2 reads YFSETQ. The CDR3 spans 16 residues. The germline V and J ends were trimmed by 4 bases and 8 bases, with 24 bases remaining between them. CDR3 in amino acids: CASSDGTGTLPLEAFF. In nucleotides, the CDR3 is TGCGCCAGCAGCGATGGGACCGGGACACTTCCACTCGAAGCTTTCTTT.

The V and J genes are TRBV6-5 and TRBJ2-7; D possibly corresponds to TRBD1 (6 bases). The V and J ends lost 8 bases and 3 bases respectively, with 11 bases between them. Germline CDR1 is MNHEY and CDR2 is SVGAGI. This CDR3 region has 12 residues. CDR3 loop: CASSGHLYEQYV. CDR3 nucleotide sequence: TGTGCCAGCTCGGGACACCTCTACGAGCAGTACGTC.

The V and J genes are TRBV28 and TRBJ1-4; 11 nucleotides match TRBD1. CDR1 MDHEN and CDR2 SYDVKM come from the germline V gene. CDR3 size: 14 residues. V lost 3 bases and J lost 11; bases outside the gene matches: 5. The CDR3 DNA follows: TGTGCCAGCAGTTTGGACAGGGGGCGGCGGAAACTGTTTTTT. It specifies CASSLDRGRRKLFF.

The chain has TRBV11-3 and TRBJ2-5, with 7 positions matching TRBD2. There are 15 residues in the CDR3. With V trimmed by 4 bases and J by 5 bases, 10 bases remained unmatched. Germline V gene data show CDR1 as SGHNT and CDR2 as YENEEA. The CDR3 coding sequence is TGTGCCAGCAGCTCCACTGGGGGGGAAGGGGAGACCCAGTACTTC. Translating it yields CASSSTGGEGETQYF.

The J gene is TRBJ2-5, the V gene TRBV19; TRBD1 agrees at 11 bases. Germline V gene lookup returns CDR1 LNHDA and CDR2 SQIVND (reference sequence). V shed 6 bases, J shed 5 bases, and the junction held 8 bases outside the gene matches. CDR3 length: 15 amino acids. The CDR3 here is CASSSGRDRGETQYF. For the CDR3, the DNA is TGTGCCAGTAGCAGCGGCCGGGACAGGGGGGAGACCCAGTACTTC.

This clone was recorded a few times. The rearrangement joins TRBV6-5 to TRBJ2-1; TRBD1 aligns across 7 bases. Per the germline V gene, CDR1 is MNHEY and CDR2 is SVGAGI. Trimming removed 7 bases from V and 9 bases from J; junction bases left unmatched: 9. CDR3 length: 13 residues. This chain's CDR3 is CASNLDRVSEQFF. Written as DNA, the CDR3 is TGTGCCAGCAATCTCGACAGGGTGTCTGAGCAGTTCTTC.

The V call is TRBV5-6, the J call TRBJ1-3; D is undetermined. The CDR3 is made up of 15 amino acids. Between the trimmed V and J ends, which lost 5 bases and 6 bases, there was a span of 18 bases. Germline values: CDR1 SGHDT, CDR2 YYEEEE. CDR3 bases: TGTGCCAGCAGAGGACGGGAGGGCGGGCAAAACACCATATATTTT. Translation: CASRGREGGQNTIYF.

This clone was observed once. This chain links TRBV28 with TRBJ1-1, with D unresolved. There are 14 residues in the CDR3. The germline V gene has CDR1 MDHEN and CDR2 SYDVKM. The germline V and J ends were trimmed by 6 bases and 3 bases, with 14 bases remaining between them. Written as DNA, the CDR3 is TGTGCCAGCAGACGGGTTTTCCCGGACACTGAAGCTTTCTTT. Amino acids: CASRRVFPDTEAFF.

This chain connects TRBV5-1 to TRBJ2-6; no definite D call. The length of the CDR3 is 14 residues. V was clipped by 0 bases and J by 1 base, with 2 bases between them. Germline CDR1 is SGHRS and CDR2 is YFSETQ. The CDR3 coding sequence is TGCGCCAGCAGCTTGGTATCTGGGGCCAACGTCCTGACTTTC. Its protein product is CASSLVSGANVLTF.

There are a few counts of this clone. This chain joins TRBV7-2 and TRBJ1-4; D might be TRBD1 (5 bases). Germline assignment: CDR1 SGHTA and CDR2 FQGNSA. The germline V and J ends were trimmed by 5 bases and 4 bases, with 17 bases remaining between them. The CDR3 length is 16 residues. The CDR3 sequence: CASSAAGGSLNEKLFF. The DNA for the CDR3 is TGTGCCAGCAGCGCCGCCGGGGGATCCCTTAATGAAAAACTGTTTTTT.

This sequence joins TRBV3-1 (or the pseudogene TRBV3-2) and TRBJ2-3; possible D gene TRBD2, 6 bases. The CDR3 runs to 16 residues. Germline V gene lookup returns CDR1 LGHDT and CDR2 YNNKEL (reference sequence). V lost 8 bases and J lost 3, with 21 bases in between. CDR3 sequence reads: CASEVSPGDRTDTQYF. Written as DNA, the CDR3 is TGTGCCAGCGAAGTGTCGCCGGGGGATAGGACAGATACGCAGTATTTT.

This chain joins TRBV28 and TRBJ1-4; 8 bases align to TRBD1. With 4 bases clipped from V and 8 bases from J, the junction kept 6 bases outside the gene matches. CDR1 is MDHEN, CDR2 SYDVKM, per germline. The CDR3 covers 14 residues. Written as DNA, the CDR3 is TGTGCCAGCAGTTCCGGGACAGGCATGGAAAAACTGTTTTTT. Translating gives CASSSGTGMEKLFF.

This chain joins TRBV7-2 and TRBJ2-3; 13 positions match TRBD2. This CDR3 is built from 15 residues. After removal of 5 bases from V and 5 bases from J, the junction contained 4 bases not matched to a gene. The germline V gene has CDR1 SGHTA and CDR2 FQGNSA. The CDR3 DNA is TGTGCCAGCAGCCCTACTAGCGGGGGGGGAGATACGCAGTATTTT. It yields the protein CASSPTSGGGDTQYF.

The chain is built from TRBV4-3 and TRBJ1-5; D is perhaps TRBD1 (5 bases). Trimming left V 2 bases short and J 2 bases short, with 7 bases between. The CDR3 consists of 14 residues. In germline, CDR1 is LGHNA, CDR2 YSLEER. The CDR3 DNA is TGCGCCAGCAGCCAAAAACAGGGCAATCAGCCCCAGCATTTT. Amino acid sequence: CASSQKQGNQPQHF.

This CDR3 reads CASSQGPGGHNEKLFF. CDR3 nucleotide sequence: TGCGCCAGCAGCCAAGGACCGGGGGGACATAATGAAAAACTGTTTTTT. The chain employs TRBV4-1 and TRBJ1-4; tentatively, D is TRBD1 (6 bases). There are 16 residues in the CDR3. CDR1 is MGHRA and CDR2 is YSYEKL in the germline V gene. V lost 1 base and J lost 4, with 13 bases in between.

The chain employs TRBV29-1 and TRBJ1-2; 7 nucleotides agree with TRBD1. After removal of 4 bases from V and 6 bases from J, the junction contained 8 bases not matched to a gene. The CDR3 extends over 13 amino acids. Germline CDR1 and CDR2: SQVTM and ANQGSEA. CDR3: CSVAPTGFDGYTF. The CDR3 DNA sequence: TGCAGCGTTGCCCCGACAGGGTTTGATGGCTACACCTTC.